These T cell receptor beta chains were read from a single sample in a study of human T cells and chemical hapten exposure. In TCRdb, the RACE reads were re-called with MiXCR into one record per CDR3 protein. The sample lists 35,000 to 50,000 distinct CDR3 sequences, 4.3% occurring once. What was sequenced was whole blood. Receptors originate from a female donor in good health. Some clones in this sample may be carry-over from other donors' samples. Both conserved end residues are part of each CDR3. D genes are given only for firm matches. The listing skips clone size in some rows; elsewhere it reads once, few, many or a size class.

V	D	size	J	DNA	CDR3
TRBV3-1	TRBD1	many	TRBJ1-4	TGTGCCAGCAGCCGCGGGACAGGGGGCGAAAAACTGTTTTTT	CASSRGTGGEKLFF
TRBV5-1	NA	NA	TRBJ2-5	TGCGCCAGCAGCTTGGGACAGACCAAAGAGACCCAGTACTTC	CASSLGQTKETQYF
TRBV12-3/TRBV12-4	NA	many	TRBJ2-7	TGTGCCAGCAGTTTAGCGGCTCCCGCCGCCGAGCAGTACTTC	CASSLAAPAAEQYF
TRBV2	NA	many	TRBJ1-1	TGTGCCAGCAGTGAGGATTACGGTACTGAAGCTTTCTTT	CASSEDYGTEAFF
TRBV12-3/TRBV12-4	NA	NA	TRBJ1-5	TGTGCCAGCAGCCGACAGGTCAATCAGCCCCAGCATTTT	CASSRQVNQPQHF
TRBV11-2	TRBD2	many	TRBJ2-5	TGTGCCAGCAGCTTAGTACTAGCGGGGGACCAAGAGACCCAGTACTTC	CASSLVLAGDQETQYF
TRBV7-9	TRBD1	many	TRBJ1-1	TGTGCCAGCAGCTTCCAACAGGGGGCTGATTTCTTT	CASSFQQGADFF
TRBV9	NA	few	TRBJ2-1	TGTGCCAGCAGCGTAGATTGGGCCAATGAGCAGTTCTTC	CASSVDWANEQFF
TRBV3-1	NA	many	TRBJ1-4	TGTGCCAGCAGCCAATTCGTGATGGCTCAAAAACTGTTTTTT	CASSQFVMAQKLFF
TRBV6-5	TRBD2	many	TRBJ2-7	TGTGCCAGCACTGTTTACGTTGGGGGGGGAATGTTCGTCGAGCAGTACTTC	CASTVYVGGGMFVEQYF
TRBV12-3/TRBV12-4	TRBD2	few	TRBJ2-3	TGTGCCAGCAGTTCAGGGCGTAGCGGGGCAAGCACAGATACGCAGTATTTT	CASSSGRSGASTDTQYF
TRBV27	NA	many	TRBJ2-7	TGTGCCAGTACCACCGCCGGGTTACAGGGCTCCTACGAGCAGTACTTC	CASTTAGLQGSYEQYF
TRBV7-2	TRBD1	many	TRBJ1-3	TGTGCCAGCAGCTCGGGACAGACCCTCTCTGGAAACACCATATATTTT	CASSSGQTLSGNTIYF
TRBV14	TRBD1	many	TRBJ2-7	TGTGCCAGCAGCCAAGAAAGCAGGGGGCGTCGCGAGCAGTACTTC	CASSQESRGRREQYF
TRBV20-1	TRBD2	many	TRBJ2-3	TGCAGTGCTAGAGATCCTAGCGGGGGGGACAATACGCAGTATTTT	CSARDPSGGDNTQYF
TRBV5-6	TRBD1	many	TRBJ2-3	TGTGCCAGCAGTCGTGGACAGGGGTATACAGATACGCAGTATTTT	CASSRGQGYTDTQYF
TRBV28	NA	many	TRBJ1-3	TGTGCCAGCACCCGCTCTGAGTCTGGAAACACCATATATTTT	CASTRSESGNTIYF
TRBV5-4	NA	NA	TRBJ1-2	TGTGCCAGCAGCTTGTCTCCAGGGTCGGGCGGCTACACCTTC	CASSLSPGSGGYTF
TRBV6-6	TRBD2	many	TRBJ2-3	TGTGCCAGCAGTTTTAGCGGGGGGGCGGGAGATACGCAGTATTTT	CASSFSGGAGDTQYF
TRBV20-1	TRBD2	many	TRBJ2-3	TGCAGTGCTAGACTAGCGGATAGCACAGATACGCAGTATTTT	CSARLADSTDTQYF
TRBV28	TRBD2	many	TRBJ2-5	TGTGCCAGCAGCCCGCGCGGGGTGAGCGGGGGGGCCGGTGAGACCCAGTACTTC	CASSPRGVSGGAGETQYF
TRBV3-1	NA	NA	TRBJ1-1	TGTGCCAGCAGCCAAGCTCGGGGAAACACTGAAGCTTTCTTT	CASSQARGNTEAFF
TRBV7-2	NA	many	TRBJ1-2	TGTGCCAGCAGCTTAGCTGGCAGCCACGACTATGGCTACACCTTC	CASSLAGSHDYGYTF
TRBV20-1	TRBD1	many	TRBJ2-1	TGCAGTGCTAGAGATGAACGTCGCGGACAGGGTATTCGAGAGCAGTTCTTC	CSARDERRGQGIREQFF